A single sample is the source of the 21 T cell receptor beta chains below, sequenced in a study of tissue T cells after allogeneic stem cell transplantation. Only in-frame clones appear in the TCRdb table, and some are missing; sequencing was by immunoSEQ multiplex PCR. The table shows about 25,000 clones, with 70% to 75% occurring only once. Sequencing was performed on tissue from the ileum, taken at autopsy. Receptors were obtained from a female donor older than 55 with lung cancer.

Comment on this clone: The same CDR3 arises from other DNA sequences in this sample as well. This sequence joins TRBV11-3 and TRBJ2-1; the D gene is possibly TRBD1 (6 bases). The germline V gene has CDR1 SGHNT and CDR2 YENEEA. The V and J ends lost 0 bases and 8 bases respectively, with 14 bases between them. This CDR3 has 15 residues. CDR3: CASSLDKGWGHEQFF. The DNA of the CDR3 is TGTGCCAGCAGCTTAGATAAGGGATGGGGGCATGAGCAGTTCTTC. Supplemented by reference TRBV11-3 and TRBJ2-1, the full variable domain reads EAGVVQSPRYKIIEKKQPVAFWCNPISGHNTLYWYLQNLGQGPELLIRYENEEAVDDSQLPKDRFSAERLKGVDSTLKIQPAELGDSAVYLCASSLDKGWGHEQFFGPGTRLTVL.

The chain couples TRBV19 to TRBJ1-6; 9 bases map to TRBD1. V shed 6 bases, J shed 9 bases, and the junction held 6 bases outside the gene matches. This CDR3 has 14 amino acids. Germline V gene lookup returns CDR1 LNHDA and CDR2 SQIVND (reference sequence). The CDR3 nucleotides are TGTGCCAGTAGCCGAACAGGGGGCGGTTCACCCCTCCACTTT. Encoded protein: CASSRTGGGSPLHF.

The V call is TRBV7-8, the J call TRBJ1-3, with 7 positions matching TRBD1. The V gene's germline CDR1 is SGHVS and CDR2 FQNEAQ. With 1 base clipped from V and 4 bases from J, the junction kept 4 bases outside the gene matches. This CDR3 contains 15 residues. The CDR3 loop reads CASSLGRGQGNTIYF. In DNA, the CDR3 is TGTGCCAGCAGCTTAGGACGGGGACAGGGAAACACCATATATTTT. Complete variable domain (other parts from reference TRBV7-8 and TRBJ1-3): GAGVSQSPRYKVAKRGQDVALRCDPISGHVSLFWYQQALGQGPEFLTYFQNEAQLDKSGLPSDRFFAERPEGSVSTLKIQRTQQEDSAVYLCASSLGRGQGNTIYFGEGSWLTVV.

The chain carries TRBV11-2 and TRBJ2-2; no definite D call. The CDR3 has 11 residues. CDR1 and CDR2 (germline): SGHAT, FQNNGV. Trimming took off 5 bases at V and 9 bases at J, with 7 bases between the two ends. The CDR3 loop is CASSVARELFF. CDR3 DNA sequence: TGTGCCAGCAGCGTAGCCCGGGAGCTGTTTTTT.

CDR3 region: CASSLNRGQPQHF. The CDR3 DNA is TGTGCCAGCAGTTTAAACCGGGGGCAGCCCCAGCATTTT. The chain carries TRBV12-3 or TRBV12-4 and TRBJ1-5; weak D call: TRBD1 (5 bases). V lost 2 bases and J 7 bases, leaving 9 bases between the germline ends. This CDR3 contains 13 residues.

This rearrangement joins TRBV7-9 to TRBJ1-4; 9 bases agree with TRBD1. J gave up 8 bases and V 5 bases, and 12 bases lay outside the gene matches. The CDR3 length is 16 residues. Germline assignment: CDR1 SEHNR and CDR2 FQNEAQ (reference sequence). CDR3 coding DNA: TGTGCCAGCAGCCCCCACCGACAGGGGGAGGACGAAAAACTGTTTTTT. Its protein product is CASSPHRQGEDEKLFF.

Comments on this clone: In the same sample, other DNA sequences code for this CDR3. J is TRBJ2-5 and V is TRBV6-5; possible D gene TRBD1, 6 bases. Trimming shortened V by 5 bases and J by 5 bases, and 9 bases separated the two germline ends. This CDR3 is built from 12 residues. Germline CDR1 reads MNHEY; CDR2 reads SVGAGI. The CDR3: CASSQGLETQYF. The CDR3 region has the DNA TGTGCCAGCAGTCAGGGGTTGGAGACCCAGTACTTC.

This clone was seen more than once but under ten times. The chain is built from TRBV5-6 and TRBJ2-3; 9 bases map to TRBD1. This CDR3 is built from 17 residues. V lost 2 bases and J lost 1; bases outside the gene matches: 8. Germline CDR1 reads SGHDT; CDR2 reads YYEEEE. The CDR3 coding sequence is TGTGCCAGCAGCTTCCCAGGACAGGGGTTCGGCACAGATACGCAGTATTTT. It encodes CASSFPGQGFGTDTQYF.

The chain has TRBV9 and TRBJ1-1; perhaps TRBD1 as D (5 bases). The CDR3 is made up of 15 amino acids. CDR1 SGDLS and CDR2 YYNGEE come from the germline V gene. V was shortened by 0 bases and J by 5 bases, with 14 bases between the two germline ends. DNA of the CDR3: TGTGCCAGCAGCGTAGATGGGGCGTCGGGTACTGAAGCTTTCTTT. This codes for CASSVDGASGTEAFF.

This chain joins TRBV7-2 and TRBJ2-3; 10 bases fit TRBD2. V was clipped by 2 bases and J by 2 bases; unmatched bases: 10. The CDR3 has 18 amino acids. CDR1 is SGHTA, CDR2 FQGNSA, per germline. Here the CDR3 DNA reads TGTGCCAGCAGCTTAACTTCTAGCGGGGGAGGATACACAGATACGCAGTATTTT. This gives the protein CASSLTSSGGGYTDTQYF.

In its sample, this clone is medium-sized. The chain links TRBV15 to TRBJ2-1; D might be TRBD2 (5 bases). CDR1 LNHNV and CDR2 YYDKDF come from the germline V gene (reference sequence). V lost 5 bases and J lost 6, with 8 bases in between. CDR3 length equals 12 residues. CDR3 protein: CATSVAGNEQFF. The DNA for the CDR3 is TGTGCCACCAGCGTCGCGGGCAATGAGCAGTTCTTC.

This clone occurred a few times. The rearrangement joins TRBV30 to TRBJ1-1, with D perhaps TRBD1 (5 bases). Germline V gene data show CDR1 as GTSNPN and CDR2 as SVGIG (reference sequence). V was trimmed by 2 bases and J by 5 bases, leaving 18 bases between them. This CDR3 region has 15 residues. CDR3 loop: CAWSIKGRGRTEAFF. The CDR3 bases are TGTGCCTGGAGTATAAAAGGGAGGGGCAGGACTGAAGCTTTCTTT.

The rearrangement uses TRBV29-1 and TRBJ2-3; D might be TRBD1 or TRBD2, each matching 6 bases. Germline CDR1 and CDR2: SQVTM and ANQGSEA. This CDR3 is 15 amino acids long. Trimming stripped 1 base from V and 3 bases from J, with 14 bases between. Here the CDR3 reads CSVEGSKGGTDTQYF. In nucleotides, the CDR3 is TGCAGCGTTGAAGGGTCAAAGGGGGGTACAGATACGCAGTATTTT.

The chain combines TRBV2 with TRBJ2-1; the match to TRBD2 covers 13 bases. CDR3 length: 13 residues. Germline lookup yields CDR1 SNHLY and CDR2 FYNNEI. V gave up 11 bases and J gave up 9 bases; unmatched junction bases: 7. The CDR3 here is CASATSGGIEQFF. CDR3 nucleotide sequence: TGTGCCTCTGCGACTAGCGGGGGGATTGAGCAGTTCTTC.

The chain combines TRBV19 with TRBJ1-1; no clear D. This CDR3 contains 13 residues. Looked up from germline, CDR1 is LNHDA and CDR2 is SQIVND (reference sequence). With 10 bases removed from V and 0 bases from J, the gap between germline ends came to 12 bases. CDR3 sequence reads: CATSPSVNTEAFF. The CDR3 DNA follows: TGTGCCACGTCGCCGAGTGTGAACACTGAAGCTTTCTTT.

The CDR3 DNA is TGTGCCAGCAGTCGAACAGGGTATAATCAGCCCCAGCATTTT. Its protein is CASSRTGYNQPQHF. The chain employs TRBV6-5 and TRBJ1-5; tentatively, D is TRBD1 (6 bases). CDR3 length: 14 residues. The V and J ends lost 5 bases and 4 bases respectively, with 12 bases between them. Per germline, CDR1 MNHEY and CDR2 SVGAGI.

Here the CDR3 reads CASSLALAGAEYF. The CDR3 nucleotides are TGTGCCAGCAGCTTAGCTCTAGCGGGAGCCGAGTACTTC. The gene calls are TRBV7-8 and TRBJ2-7; 10 bases line up with TRBD2. The V gene end was trimmed by 0 bases and the J gene end by 11 bases; junction bases not matched to a gene: 4. CDR1 is SGHVS, CDR2 FQNEAQ, per germline. CDR3 length: 13 residues. The entire variable domain, with the rest obtained from reference TRBV7-8 and TRBJ2-7, is as follows: GAGVSQSPRYKVAKRGQDVALRCDPISGHVSLFWYQQALGQGPEFLTYFQNEAQLDKSGLPSDRFFAERPEGSVSTLKIQRTQQEDSAVYLCASSLALAGAEYFGPGTRLTVT.

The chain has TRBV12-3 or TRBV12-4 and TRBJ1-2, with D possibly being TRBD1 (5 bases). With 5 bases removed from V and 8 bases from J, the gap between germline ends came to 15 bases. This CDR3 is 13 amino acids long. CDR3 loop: CASSPGGGVGYTF. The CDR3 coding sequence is TGTGCCAGCAGTCCGGGGGGAGGGGTCGGCTACACCTTC.

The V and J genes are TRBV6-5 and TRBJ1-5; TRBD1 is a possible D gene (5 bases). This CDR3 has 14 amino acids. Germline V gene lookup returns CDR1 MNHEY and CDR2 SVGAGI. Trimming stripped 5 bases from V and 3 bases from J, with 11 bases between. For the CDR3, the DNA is TGTGCCAGCAGTCCCGGGGGGTTCAATCAGCCCCAGCATTTT. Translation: CASSPGGFNQPQHF.

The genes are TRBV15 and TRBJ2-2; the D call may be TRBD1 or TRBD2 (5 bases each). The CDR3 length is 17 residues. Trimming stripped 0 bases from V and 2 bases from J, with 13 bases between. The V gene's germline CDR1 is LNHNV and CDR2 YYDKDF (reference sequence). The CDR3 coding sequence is TGTGCCACCAGCAGAGATCTCGGGGACCGTAACACCGGGGAGCTGTTTTTT. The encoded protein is CATSRDLGDRNTGELFF.

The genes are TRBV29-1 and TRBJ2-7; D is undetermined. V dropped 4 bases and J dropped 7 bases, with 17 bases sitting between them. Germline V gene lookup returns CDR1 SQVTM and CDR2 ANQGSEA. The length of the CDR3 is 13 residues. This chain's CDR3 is CSVGSANQAEQYF. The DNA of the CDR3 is TGCAGCGTTGGAAGCGCGAACCAGGCAGAGCAGTACTTC.